This T cell receptor (beta chain) was recorded in a study of blood T cell repertoires in COVID-19. In the study overall: Material from acute and convalescent COVID-19 was sourced from the United States, Italy and Spain. The cDNA or gDNA used as material had been derived from T cells, B-cell-depleted T cells, or PBMCs.

Original analysis: Amplification from reference gene primers served as the basis for estimated nucleated cell counts. Using immunoSEQ multiplex PCR, the repertoire was profiled, and TCRdb retains in-frame clones only, with some absent. That table furnishes V, J and clone size, whereas the DNA furnished D and trimming. The table shows some 67,000 clones, with 90% occurring only once. Trimming removed 0 bases from V and 1 base from J; junction bases left unmatched: 12. The germline V gene has CDR1 LGHNA and CDR2 YNFKEQ. The CDR3 has 18 residues. The rearrangement uses TRBV4-2 and TRBJ2-7, with 7 positions matching TRBD2. This TCR was recovered from a young woman with acute or convalescent COVID-19. Sequencing was carried out using peripheral blood. The CDR3 bases are TGTGCCAGCAGCCAAGATCTCCCCCTCCCGGGGGGTTCCTACGAGCAGTACTTC. Translated, it gives CASSQDLPLPGGSYEQYF.